Ten or more counts support the clone carrying this T cell receptor beta chain. The antigen is undetermined. These data originate in a study of T-cell memory formation after mild COVID-19. Study-level points and caveats: SARS-CoV-2 specificity of second-wave clones peaking day 37 was unconfirmed. A subset of responding clones appeared in pre-infection memory, suggesting cross-reactive memory joined.

The CDR3 has 13 amino acids. Germline V gene sequence: CDR1 SGHTA, CDR2 FQGTGA. The germline V and J ends were trimmed by 4 bases and 5 bases, with 11 bases remaining between them. 5'RACE primed at constant segments yielded TCR alpha and TCR beta cDNA libraries bearing sample barcodes and UMIs. Each CDR3 protein gets one entry after TCRdb re-called the 5' RACE reads with MiXCR. The sample lists about 240,000 distinct CDR3 sequences; over 8.5% were seen once. J is TRBJ2-5 and V is TRBV7-3; D gene ambiguous. This TCR derives from a man younger than 35 who had mild COVID-19 (a few samples of this study predate the infection). Cell type and time point are not known. The sequenced sample consisted of PBMCs or a T cell subset sorted from them (not recorded which). Here the CDR3 DNA reads TGTGCCAGCAGCTCCTCCACGTTGGAGACCCAGTACTTC. Its protein is CASSSSTLETQYF.